This entry lists 29 T cell receptor beta chains sequenced from one sample in a study of blood T cell repertoires in COVID-19. Profiling relied on immunoSEQ multiplex PCR, and the TCRdb table lists in-frame clones only, not all of them. This table has 250,000 or so clones, approximately 86% appearing once. Sequencing used peripheral blood. The receptors stem from a woman aged 70-85 years with active or convalescent COVID-19.

The J gene is TRBJ1-2, the V gene TRBV7-2; no reliable D call. The CDR3 sequence is 14 residues long. V dropped 2 bases and J dropped 4 bases, with 11 bases sitting between them. Germline CDR1 SGHTA, CDR2 FQGNSA. The DNA of the CDR3 is TGTGCCAGCAGCTTATATCGGGAAGGCTATGGCTACACCTTC. This sequence encodes CASSLYREGYGYTF.

This chain connects TRBV6-2 or TRBV6-3 to TRBJ2-6; D is unclear. Trimming left V 3 bases short and J 0 bases short, with 6 bases between. CDR3 size: 15 residues. The V gene's germline CDR1 is MNHEY and CDR2 SVGEGT. This CDR3 is CASSYIGSGANVLTF. In DNA form, the CDR3 reads TGTGCCAGCAGTTATATCGGCTCTGGGGCCAACGTCCTGACTTTC.

V is TRBV5-1 and J is TRBJ1-1; weak D call: TRBD1 (6 bases). The CDR3 has 16 amino acids. Germline CDR1 and CDR2: SGHRS and YFSETQ. Trimming pared 4 bases from V and 0 bases from J, leaving 16 bases between. This CDR3 is CASSIKQGFVNTEAFF. Here the CDR3 DNA reads TGCGCCAGCAGCATCAAACAGGGATTCGTGAACACTGAAGCTTTCTTT.

Concerning this clone itself: Distinct nucleotide sequences in the sample also encode this CDR3. The DNA for the CDR3 is TGTGCCAGCTCACCAACAGGGGATGGAAACACCATATATTTT. Amino acid sequence: CASSPTGDGNTIYF. The chain uses TRBV18 and TRBJ1-3, with 7 positions matching TRBD1. From germline, CDR1 is KGHSH and CDR2 LQKENI. CDR3 length: 14 amino acids. J was trimmed by 3 bases and V by 2 bases; bases with no gene match: 1.

This clone is a singleton in its sample. The rearrangement joins TRBV5-1 to TRBJ2-3; D unresolved. V was pared by 0 bases and J by 5 bases, with 4 bases between. This CDR3 comprises 12 residues. The germline V gene has CDR1 SGHRS and CDR2 YFSETQ. CDR3 residues: CASSLDGDTQYF. The CDR3 DNA sequence: TGCGCCAGCAGCTTGGACGGAGATACGCAGTATTTT.

This rearrangement joins TRBV12-3 or TRBV12-4 to TRBJ1-2; TRBD1 agrees at 7 bases. This CDR3 comprises 12 residues. With 11 bases clipped from V and 0 bases from J, the junction kept 3 bases outside the gene matches. The CDR3 DNA reads as TGTGCCTTACAGGGGTCTAACTATGGCTACACCTTC. It yields the protein CALQGSNYGYTF.

This clone has a single count. The chain links TRBV7-2 to TRBJ2-3; D perhaps matches TRBD2 (6 bases). The germline V gene has CDR1 SGHTA and CDR2 FQGNSA. Trimming cost V 2 bases and J 6 bases, with 12 bases left between them. This CDR3 has 14 residues. CDR3 protein: CASSLSGGLDTQYF. The CDR3 coding sequence is TGTGCCAGCAGCTTATCCGGGGGTCTGGATACGCAGTATTTT.

This rearrangement joins TRBV10-1 to TRBJ1-3; 7 bases fit TRBD1. Germline-derived CDR1 and CDR2 are WNHNN and SYGVQD (reference sequence). CDR3 length: 16 residues. V lost 7 bases to trimming and J lost 0 bases; unmatched junction nucleotides: 9. DNA for the CDR3: TGCGCCAGCACCGCCTCCGGGACAGACTCTGGAAACACCATATATTTT. Its protein is CASTASGTDSGNTIYF.

The chain combines TRBV5-5 with TRBJ2-3; D possibly corresponds to TRBD2 (5 bases). CDR3 length: 13 amino acids. Germline V gene sequence: CDR1 SGHKS, CDR2 YYEKEE (reference sequence). V was trimmed by 0 bases and J by 6 bases, leaving 8 bases between them. CDR3 sequence reads: CASSLGGRDTQYF. In DNA form, the CDR3 reads TGTGCCAGCAGCTTGGGAGGGCGCGATACGCAGTATTTT.

This clone was picked up one time. The J gene is TRBJ2-3, the V gene TRBV3-1 (or the pseudogene TRBV3-2); D not certain. CDR1 is LGHDT, CDR2 YNNKEL, per germline (reference sequence). V was shortened by 2 bases and J by 0 bases, with 3 bases between the two germline ends. This CDR3 comprises 13 residues. The CDR3 region is CASSQPSTDTQYF. CDR3 nucleotides: TGTGCCAGCAGCCAACCTAGCACAGATACGCAGTATTTT.

The rearrangement links TRBV24-1 to TRBJ2-3; 10 bases align to TRBD1. The CDR3 length is 14 residues. V lost 10 bases and J lost 5; bases outside the gene matches: 8. CDR1 is KGHDR, CDR2 SFDVKD, per germline. The CDR3 nucleotides are TGTGCCACATCCCGGACAGGGGGGTTAGATACGCAGTATTTT. It specifies CATSRTGGLDTQYF.

J is TRBJ2-5 and V is TRBV4-3; 12 bases are shared with TRBD2. V shed 0 bases and J 4 bases; nucleotides not matched to a gene: 9. This CDR3 spans 18 amino acids. The V gene's germline CDR1 is LGHNA and CDR2 YSLEER. The CDR3 bases are TGCGCCAGCAGCCAAGATAGGGCTAGCGGGGGGGAAGGAGAGACCCAGTACTTC. Its translation is CASSQDRASGGEGETQYF.

V is TRBV6-6 and J is TRBJ1-2; D gene unclear. The germline V gene has CDR1 MNHNY and CDR2 SVGAGI (reference sequence). This CDR3 contains 11 residues. Trimming took off 8 bases at V and 1 base at J, with 5 bases between the two ends. CDR3 nucleotides: TGTGCCAGCGGCAGTAACTATGGCTACACCTTC. Its protein is CASGSNYGYTF.

This chain joins TRBV5-1 and TRBJ1-1, with 11 bases aligning to TRBD1. The CDR3 extends over 16 amino acids. CDR1 and CDR2 (germline): SGHRS, YFSETQ. V shed 4 bases, J shed 1 base, and the junction held 6 bases outside the gene matches. CDR3 in DNA: TGCGCCAGCAGCCCAACCGGGACAGGGGGGAACACTGAAGCTTTCTTT. Protein: CASSPTGTGGNTEAFF.

The V call is TRBV2, the J call TRBJ2-1; D unresolved. This CDR3 spans 10 amino acids. Trimming took off 4 bases at V and 8 bases at J, with 3 bases between the two ends. Germline CDR1 and CDR2: SNHLY and FYNNEI. The CDR3 nucleotides read TGTGCCAGCAGTGTCTATGAGCAGTTCTTC. Amino acid sequence: CASSVYEQFF.

V and J are TRBV3-1 (or the pseudogene TRBV3-2) and TRBJ1-2; D possibly corresponds to TRBD1 (5 bases). Germline CDR1 and CDR2: LGHDT and YNNKEL (reference sequence). The CDR3 spans 16 residues. V was trimmed by 4 bases and J by 6 bases, leaving 21 bases between them. CDR3 DNA: TGTGCCAGCAGCCTGGGGGGAGGGGCGGTCCCACATGGCTACACCTTC. Translated: CASSLGGGAVPHGYTF.

V is TRBV6-5 and J is TRBJ2-5; 7 positions match TRBD1. The CDR3 loop spans 14 amino acids. V dropped 5 bases and J dropped 2; count of bases not matched to a gene: 5. Per germline, CDR1 MNHEY and CDR2 SVGAGI. As DNA, the CDR3 is TGTGCCAGCAGTCAATCAGGGGGTCAAGAGACCCAGTACTTC. Translation gives CASSQSGGQETQYF.

In the case of this clone: One end of the junction is discordant with germline, which a read error may explain. The rearrangement links TRBV12-3 or TRBV12-4 to TRBJ1-5; weak D call: TRBD1 (5 bases). CDR3 length: 12 amino acids. CDR3 bases: TGTGCCAGCAGTTCAGGGCCTCAGGCCCAGCATTTT. Translated: CASSSGPQAQHF.

The gene calls are TRBV12-3 or TRBV12-4 and TRBJ1-1; the match to TRBD1 covers 9 bases. V lost 5 bases and J lost 12; bases outside the gene matches: 4. The CDR3 is made up of 11 amino acids. The CDR3 loop reads CASSPDRGPFF. The CDR3 region has the DNA TGTGCCAGCAGTCCGGACAGGGGACCTTTCTTT.

The chain couples TRBV10-1 to TRBJ1-1; 9 positions agree with TRBD1. Germline values: CDR1 WNHNN, CDR2 SYGVQD (reference sequence). Losses at the gene ends were 4 bases for V and 7 bases for J; bases not matched to a gene: 4. The CDR3 loop spans 13 amino acids. The CDR3 here is CASSGTGAGEAFF. The CDR3 DNA is TGCGCCAGCAGTGGGACAGGGGCAGGTGAAGCTTTCTTT.

The rearrangement joins TRBV20-1 to TRBJ2-7; D perhaps matches TRBD1 (7 bases). Germline CDR1 DFQATT, CDR2 SNEGSKA (reference sequence). The CDR3 is made up of 11 amino acids. V dropped 8 bases and J dropped 4 bases, with 12 bases sitting between them. The CDR3 here is CSPGGRYEQYF. The DNA for the CDR3 is TGCAGTCCAGGGGGGAGGTACGAGCAGTACTTC.

A single count supports this clone. This chain links TRBV24-1 with TRBJ1-3; a weak D match, TRBD1 (6 bases). CDR3 length: 14 amino acids. In germline, CDR1 is KGHDR, CDR2 SFDVKD. The V end lost 4 bases, the J end lost 2 bases, and 8 bases lay between the germline ends. The CDR3 sequence is CATSDAGAGNTIYF. The DNA for the CDR3 is TGTGCCACCAGTGACGCAGGGGCTGGAAACACCATATATTTT.

The J gene is TRBJ2-4, the V gene TRBV7-2, with D perhaps TRBD1 (5 bases). V was clipped by 4 bases and J by 10 bases, with 11 bases between them. Looked up from germline, CDR1 is SGHTA and CDR2 is FQGNSA. The CDR3 is made up of 12 amino acids. CDR3 amino acids: CASSWGQGIQYF. CDR3 DNA sequence: TGTGCCAGCAGCTGGGGCCAGGGAATTCAGTACTTC.

The chain carries TRBV6-4 and TRBJ1-4; D unresolved. Trimming stripped 4 bases from V and 7 bases from J, with 19 bases between. Per the germline V gene, CDR1 is MRHNA and CDR2 is SNTAGT. The CDR3 length is 16 residues. This CDR3 is CASSGVEVQVGEKLFF. The CDR3 DNA reads TGTGCCAGCAGTGGAGTGGAGGTCCAGGTGGGTGAAAAACTGTTTTTT.

This clone was seen only once. The CDR3 DNA reads as TGTGCTAGTGGTTTGGTACGCCTAGCGGATGGTACCGGGGAGCTGTTTTTT. Protein: CASGLVRLADGTGELFF. This chain uses TRBV12-5 with TRBJ2-2; TRBD2 agrees at 7 bases. CDR1 and CDR2 from the germline V gene are LGHNT and FRNRAP. J gave up 5 bases and V 0 bases, and 9 bases lay outside the gene matches. The CDR3 runs to 17 residues.

The chain combines TRBV19 with TRBJ1-1; 12 bases fit TRBD1. Trimming took 6 bases from V and 0 from J; bases not matched to a gene: 5. This CDR3 is 16 amino acids long. In germline, CDR1 is LNHDA, CDR2 SQIVND (reference sequence). Written as DNA, the CDR3 is TGTGCCAGTAGGCTCGGGACAGGGGGCATGAACACTGAAGCTTTCTTT. It codes for CASRLGTGGMNTEAFF.

This clone turned up a few times. The J gene is TRBJ1-1, the V gene TRBV27, with TRBD1 matching over 7 bases. Germline-derived CDR1 and CDR2 are MNHEY and SMNVEV (reference sequence). The J segment lost 6 bases and the V segment lost 2 bases, leaving 6 bases of the junction unmatched. This CDR3 contains 14 residues. The CDR3 is CASSLNRGSPEAFF. For the CDR3, the DNA is TGTGCCAGCAGTTTAAACAGGGGTTCCCCTGAAGCTTTCTTT.

The chain uses TRBV23-1 and TRBJ2-7; 7 nucleotides line up with TRBD1. TRBV23-1 is an ORF, and what it does is uncertain. The J segment lost 3 bases and the V segment lost 8 bases, leaving 13 bases of the junction unmatched. The CDR3 is 15 residues long. The CDR3 sequence is CASANSLTGRYEQYF. CDR3 bases: TGCGCCAGCGCGAACTCCCTGACAGGGCGCTACGAGCAGTACTTC.

The chain carries TRBV27 and TRBJ1-1; no clear D gene. Trimming shortened V by 5 bases and J by 1 base, and 5 bases separated the two germline ends. The germline V gene has CDR1 MNHEY and CDR2 SMNVEV (reference sequence). The CDR3 sequence is 12 residues long. The CDR3 loop is CASSPPNTEAFF. The CDR3 nucleotides read TGTGCCAGCAGTCCTCCGAACACTGAAGCTTTCTTT.